Reported below is one T cell receptor beta chain. Produced via immunoSEQ multiplex PCR; TCRdb's table is partial and in-frame only. The table records 700,000 to 750,000 clones, 80% to 90% of them present only once. This specimen belongs to a study of shared T cell receptors in the human thymus. The CDR3 covers 15 residues. The germline V gene has CDR1 LNHDA and CDR2 SQIVND (reference sequence). Trimming pared 3 bases from V and 5 bases from J, leaving 11 bases between. The sample was also linked to a second study, of human thymus T cells. As reported in that work: Donation was from healthy Finnish infants who were having corrective surgery that addressed congenital heart defects. Resections from corrective heart surgery provided thymus tissue.

Sequencing was performed on thymocytes. The chain combines TRBV19 with TRBJ1-6, with unresolved D. The TCR sequence derives from a girl under three years old with a congenital heart defect. The DNA of the CDR3 is TGTGCCAGTAGTATCCTAGGGAGAGATAATTCACCCCTCCACTTT. As protein: CASSILGRDNSPLHF. The full variable domain, in which reference TRBV19 and TRBJ1-6 provide the parts outside the CDR3, is DGGITQSPKYLFRKEGQNVTLSCEQNLNHDAMYWYRQDPGQGLRLIYYSQIVNDFQKGDIAEGYSVSREKKESFPLTVTSAQKNPTAFYLCASSILGRDNSPLHFGNGTRLTVT.